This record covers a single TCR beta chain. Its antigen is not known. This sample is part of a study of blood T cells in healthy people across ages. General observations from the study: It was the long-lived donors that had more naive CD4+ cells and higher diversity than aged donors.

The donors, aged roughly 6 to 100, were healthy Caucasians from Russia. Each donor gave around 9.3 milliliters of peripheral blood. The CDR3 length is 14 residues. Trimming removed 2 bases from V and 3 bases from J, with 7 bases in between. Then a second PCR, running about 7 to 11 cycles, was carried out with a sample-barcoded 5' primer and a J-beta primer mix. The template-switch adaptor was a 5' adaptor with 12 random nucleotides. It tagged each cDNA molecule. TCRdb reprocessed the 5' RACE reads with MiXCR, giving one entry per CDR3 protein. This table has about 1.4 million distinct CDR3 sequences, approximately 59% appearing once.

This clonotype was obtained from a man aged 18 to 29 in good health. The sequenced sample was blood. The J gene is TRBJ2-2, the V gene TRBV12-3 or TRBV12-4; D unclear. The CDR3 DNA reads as TGTGCCAGCAGTTTACAGCCGTACACCGGGGAGCTGTTTTTT. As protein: CASSLQPYTGELFF.